The next 19 T cell receptor beta chains were all read from a single sample in a study of Ad26.COV2.S vaccination and SARS-CoV-2 variants. Treatment meaning: 15 to 20 received Ad26.COV2.S at low or high dose, single or two shots; 5 received placebo; per-sample allocation not given. Specimen acquisition occurred on day 63 following the initial vaccine or placebo injection. Profiling relied on immunoSEQ multiplex PCR, and the TCRdb table lists in-frame clones only, not all of them. Here the sample spans about 350,000 clones, 75% to 90% being singletons. Source: peripheral blood, taken in a trial of Ad26.COV2.S vaccine versus placebo. These TCRs come from a person aged 18-65 years who received the Ad26.COV2.S COVID-19 vaccine or a placebo.

This clone was seen a handful of times. This rearrangement joins TRBV6-4 to TRBJ1-6, with D possibly being TRBD1 (5 bases). Looked up from germline, CDR1 is MRHNA and CDR2 is SNTAGT. V dropped 6 bases and J dropped 4 bases, with 19 bases sitting between them. This CDR3 has 17 amino acids. The DNA for the CDR3 is TGTGCCAGCAGCCGCGAGCAGGGCCGAGGGTATAATTCACCCCTCCACTTT. Its translation: CASSREQGRGYNSPLHF.

The gene calls are TRBV6-5 and TRBJ1-6; D not resolved. CDR1 is MNHEY and CDR2 is SVGAGI in the germline V gene. V shed 0 bases and J shed 9 bases, with 3 bases lying between them. CDR3 length: 12 amino acids. CDR3 DNA sequence: TGTGCCAGCAGTTACTCATCTTCACCCCTCCACTTT. Translating it yields CASSYSSSPLHF.

The chain links TRBV4-1 to TRBJ2-1; weak D call: TRBD2 (5 bases). Trimming stripped 9 bases from V and 5 bases from J, with 17 bases between. The CDR3 is 14 residues long. The germline gives CDR1 MGHRA, CDR2 YSYEKL. This CDR3 reads CASRLAGADNEQFF. The CDR3 DNA follows: TGCGCCAGTAGGCTAGCCGGAGCAGACAATGAGCAGTTCTTC.

This clone was detected once. V usage is TRBV7-2 and J usage is TRBJ1-6; D is possibly TRBD1 (5 bases). CDR3 length: 15 residues. V was pared by 7 bases and J by 7 bases, with 17 bases between. From germline, CDR1 is SGHTA and CDR2 FQGNSA. Written as DNA, the CDR3 is TGTGCCAGCACCAGCGCGGGGGTGGAAAATTCACCCCTCCACTTT. This sequence encodes CASTSAGVENSPLHF.

This rearrangement joins TRBV19 to TRBJ1-4; D may be TRBD1 (6 bases). V dropped 5 bases and J dropped 12 bases, with 28 bases sitting between them. This CDR3 is built from 17 residues. The germline CDR1 and CDR2 sequences are LNHDA and SQIVND (reference sequence). The chain's CDR3 is CASSFPIGGLPPRELFF. CDR3 sequence (DNA): TGTGCCAGTAGTTTCCCTATAGGGGGACTACCGCCCCGGGAACTGTTTTTT. Full variable domain (outside the CDR3, taken from reference TRBV19 and TRBJ1-4): DGGITQSPKYLFRKEGQNVTLSCEQNLNHDAMYWYRQDPGQGLRLIYYSQIVNDFQKGDIAEGYSVSREKKESFPLTVTSAQKNPTAFYLCASSFPIGGLPPRELFFGSGTQLSVL.

The chain combines TRBV28 with TRBJ2-5, with D hard to call. V lost 7 bases to trimming and J lost 2 bases, with 14 bases between them. CDR1 MDHEN and CDR2 SYDVKM come from the germline V gene. The CDR3 totals 14 residues. The CDR3 region has the DNA TGTGCCAGCAACCTGTCACAGAGACAAGAGACCCAGTACTTC. Protein product: CASNLSQRQETQYF.

The genes are TRBV20-1 and TRBJ1-2; D unresolved. CDR1 and CDR2 (germline): DFQATT, SNEGSKA (reference sequence). The CDR3 totals 11 residues. V dropped 6 bases and J dropped 4 bases, with 9 bases sitting between them. In DNA, the CDR3 is TGCAGTGCCCGCGTCGGCTATGGCTACACCTTC. Protein sequence: CSARVGYGYTF.

The chain is built from TRBV9 and TRBJ2-5; 9 nucleotides agree with TRBD1. This CDR3 has 16 residues. The germline CDR1 and CDR2 sequences are SGDLS and YYNGEE. V trimming: 3 bases; J trimming: 3 bases; junction bases outside the gene matches: 9. CDR3 bases: TGTGCCAGCAGCGGACACCGGGACAGGGCGGAAGAGACCCAGTACTTC. This gives the protein CASSGHRDRAEETQYF.

The count of this clone is one. The chain has TRBV10-3 and TRBJ1-1; 8 positions match TRBD1. The CDR3 covers 13 residues. The trim removed 10 bases at V and 1 base at J, leaving 5 bases unmatched. Germline V gene sequence: CDR1 ENHRY, CDR2 SYGVKD. In nucleotides, the CDR3 is TGTGCCACCATGACAGGGGAGAACACTGAAGCTTTCTTT. Protein sequence: CATMTGENTEAFF.

The V and J genes are TRBV18 and TRBJ1-2, with TRBD1 as a possible D gene (5 bases). This CDR3 comprises 14 residues. Per germline, CDR1 KGHSH and CDR2 LQKENI. Between the trimmed V and J ends, which lost 6 bases and 6 bases, there was a span of 17 bases. The CDR3 DNA follows: TGTGCCAGCTCCCCGACAGCCCCAAGTAATGGCTACACCTTC. Translated: CASSPTAPSNGYTF. The whole variable domain, remainder taken from reference TRBV18 and TRBJ1-2, is NAGVMQNPRHLVRRRGQEARLRCSPMKGHSHVYWYRQLPEEGLKFMVYLQKENIIDESGMPKERFSAEFPKEGPSILRIQQVVRGDSAAYFCASSPTAPSNGYTFGSGTRLTVV.

This chain uses TRBV29-1 with TRBJ2-5, with 8 bases aligning to TRBD2. CDR3 length: 14 residues. Germline CDR1 and CDR2: SQVTM and ANQGSEA. V lost 7 bases to trimming and J lost 5 bases; unmatched junction nucleotides: 12. CDR3 in amino acids: CSARPGLGGETQYF. In nucleotides, the CDR3 is TGCAGCGCTAGGCCGGGACTAGGAGGGGAGACCCAGTACTTC.

V usage is TRBV7-2 and J usage is TRBJ2-7; no clear D gene. Trimming shortened V by 6 bases and J by 6 bases, and 12 bases separated the two germline ends. The germline V gene has CDR1 SGHTA and CDR2 FQGNSA. CDR3 size: 12 residues. The CDR3 DNA sequence: TGTGCCAGCAGATCGGACCGACCCGAGCAGTACTTC. This sequence encodes CASRSDRPEQYF.

J is TRBJ2-5 and V is TRBV27; TRBD1 matches at 9 bases. The CDR3 has 15 amino acids. CDR1 is MNHEY and CDR2 is SMNVEV in the germline V gene (reference sequence). V dropped 4 bases and J dropped 2; count of bases not matched to a gene: 5. CDR3 bases: TGTGCCAGCAGTTCCAGGACAGGGGTTCAAGAGACCCAGTACTTC. Its protein product is CASSSRTGVQETQYF.

V and J are TRBV28 and TRBJ1-2; D unresolved. Germline V CDR1 and CDR2: MDHEN, SYDVKM. V lost 9 bases and J 0 bases, leaving 5 bases between the germline ends. This CDR3 is 11 amino acids long. CDR3 residues: CASYTNYGYTF. The CDR3 bases are TGTGCCAGTTATACTAACTATGGCTACACCTTC.

The chain couples TRBV7-3 to TRBJ2-1; 8 bases fit TRBD2. V shed 5 bases and J 6 bases; nucleotides not matched to a gene: 9. CDR1 is SGHTA, CDR2 FQGTGA, per germline. The CDR3 is 15 residues long. The CDR3 DNA follows: TGTGCCAGCAGCACACCAGGCCGGGGGGGCAATGAGCAGTTCTTC. Protein sequence: CASSTPGRGGNEQFF.

V gene TRBV6-6 combines with J gene TRBJ2-1; 10 bases agree with TRBD2. V was pared by 5 bases and J by 1 base, with 17 bases of the junction left unmatched. Germline V gene lookup returns CDR1 MNHNY and CDR2 SVGAGI (reference sequence). The CDR3 covers 20 residues. The CDR3 region has the DNA TGTGCCAGCAGTCCGCGACTAGCGGGCCTTCTGCCGCATTCCTACAATGAGCAGTTCTTC. It translates to CASSPRLAGLLPHSYNEQFF.

The chain combines TRBV6-5 with TRBJ1-5; no reliable D call. V shed 7 bases and J shed 4 bases, with 14 bases lying between them. CDR1 and CDR2 from the germline V gene are MNHEY and SVGAGI. This CDR3 comprises 14 residues. CDR3 sequence reads: CASTYWEGNQPQHF. CDR3 DNA: TGTGCCAGCACGTATTGGGAAGGGAATCAGCCCCAGCATTTT.

The chain couples TRBV6-2 or TRBV6-3 to TRBJ2-3, with 12 bases aligning to TRBD2. The junction had 6 bases not matched to a gene; V was cut back by 6 bases and J by 2 bases. The germline V gene encodes CDR1 MNHEY and CDR2 SVGEGT. The CDR3 length is 16 residues. This CDR3 is CASSKRTSGVTDTQYF. DNA of the CDR3: TGTGCCAGCAGCAAAAGGACTAGCGGGGTCACAGATACGCAGTATTTT.

The V and J genes are TRBV7-3 and TRBJ1-1, with 7 bases that match TRBD1. This CDR3 region has 18 residues. V gave up 5 bases and J gave up 1 base; unmatched junction bases: 16. Germline CDR1 is SGHTA and CDR2 is FQGTGA. In DNA, the CDR3 is TGTGCCAGCAGCCCGATCCTGACAGGGAGGACTCAGAACACTGAAGCTTTCTTT. Its protein is CASSPILTGRTQNTEAFF. The variable domain in full, with the rest retrieved from reference TRBV7-3 and TRBJ1-1, is GAGVSQTPSNKVTEKGKYVELRCDPISGHTALYWYRQSLGQGPEFLIYFQGTGAADDSGLPNDRFFAVRPEGSVSTLKIQRTERGDSAVYLCASSPILTGRTQNTEAFFGQGTRLTVV.